One sample yielded the 26 T cell receptor beta chains listed below, sequenced in a study of blood T cell repertoires in COVID-19. Sequencing used immunoSEQ multiplex PCR; TCRdb keeps in-frame clones, though not all of them. The sample shows 250,000 to 400,000 clones, approximately 88% of them seen only once. Sequenced: peripheral blood. The receptor set was obtained from a woman aged 25-40 years with COVID-19, enrolled during active disease.

This clone has just a few counts. The V call is TRBV5-1, the J call TRBJ2-1, with 12 bases matching TRBD2. The junction had 3 bases not matched to a gene; V was cut back by 1 base and J by 10 bases. Looked up from germline, CDR1 is SGHRS and CDR2 is YFSETQ. There are 14 residues in the CDR3. CDR3 bases: TGCGCCAGCAGCTTGCAGACTAGCGGGGGCGAGCAGTTCTTC. As protein: CASSLQTSGGEQFF.

The CDR3 reads CAIREGGRGGYTF. The CDR3 nucleotides are TGTGCCATCAGGGAAGGGGGCAGGGGTGGCTACACCTTC. The chain is built from TRBV10-3 and TRBJ1-2; 7 nucleotides match TRBD1. This CDR3 spans 13 amino acids. Unmatched junction bases numbered 8, after V lost 6 bases and J lost 7 bases. Germline V gives CDR1 ENHRY, CDR2 SYGVKD.

This chain uses TRBV25-1 with TRBJ1-2; the D is unclear. V gave up 1 base and J gave up 5 bases, with 5 bases separating them. Germline CDR1 is MGHDK and CDR2 is SYGVNS. The length of the CDR3 is 12 residues. The CDR3 protein is CASSELAYGYTF. For the CDR3, the DNA is TGTGCCAGCAGTGAATTGGCTTATGGCTACACCTTC.

The rearrangement uses TRBV27 and TRBJ1-3; D gene unclear. Germline CDR1 is MNHEY and CDR2 is SMNVEV (reference sequence). Trimming removed 7 bases at V and 0 bases at J, with 16 bases between. The CDR3 loop spans 16 amino acids. The CDR3, as DNA: TGTGCCAGCAAGCCCGAGTACGCGAGCTCTGGAAACACCATATATTTT. Its translation: CASKPEYASSGNTIYF.

On this clone itself: The same CDR3 also results from other DNA sequences found in this sample. For the CDR3, the DNA is TGCGCCAGCAGCTTGGGAGCAGGGGCAACTAATGAAAAACTGTTTTTT. Protein: CASSLGAGATNEKLFF. The chain combines TRBV5-1 with TRBJ1-4; D perhaps matches TRBD1 (6 bases). With 0 bases removed from V and 0 bases from J, the gap between germline ends came to 9 bases. Per the germline V gene, CDR1 is SGHRS and CDR2 is YFSETQ. This CDR3 region has 16 residues.

J is TRBJ1-5 and V is TRBV30, with 11 positions matching TRBD1. CDR1 and CDR2 (germline): GTSNPN, SVGIG (reference sequence). The CDR3 length is 15 residues. V lost 0 bases to trimming and J lost 7 bases; unmatched junction nucleotides: 5. Here the CDR3 DNA reads TGTGCCTGGAGTGTCTCCGGGACAGGGGGGCAGCCCCAGCATTTT. It yields the protein CAWSVSGTGGQPQHF.

The chain recombines TRBV19 with TRBJ1-1; a possible D gene is TRBD1 (5 bases). V dropped 5 bases and J dropped 0 bases, with 13 bases sitting between them. The CDR3 runs to 15 residues. Per germline, CDR1 LNHDA and CDR2 SQIVND (reference sequence). CDR3 in DNA: TGTGCCAGTAGTGTGTTTGGGGCTTTGAACACTGAAGCTTTCTTT. It specifies CASSVFGALNTEAFF.

This chain connects TRBV19 to TRBJ1-6; D gene uncertain. V gave up 5 bases and J gave up 8 bases, with 22 bases separating them. This CDR3 contains 17 residues. Germline assignment: CDR1 LNHDA and CDR2 SQIVND (reference sequence). The CDR3 sequence is CASSLDDVTATYSPLHF. CDR3 bases: TGTGCCAGTAGTCTCGACGACGTAACAGCTACCTATTCACCCCTCCACTTT. Combining the CDR3 with reference TRBV19 and TRBJ1-6 gives the whole variable domain DGGITQSPKYLFRKEGQNVTLSCEQNLNHDAMYWYRQDPGQGLRLIYYSQIVNDFQKGDIAEGYSVSREKKESFPLTVTSAQKNPTAFYLCASSLDDVTATYSPLHFGNGTRLTVT.

The count of this clone is one. The chain has TRBV28 and TRBJ2-4, with TRBD1 as a possible D gene (5 bases). The CDR3 consists of 14 residues. Germline loops: CDR1 MDHEN, CDR2 SYDVKM. Between the trimmed V and J ends, which lost 2 bases and 3 bases, there was a span of 8 bases. This CDR3 is CASSLEGDKNIQYF. The CDR3 DNA is TGTGCCAGCAGTTTAGAAGGGGACAAAAACATTCAGTACTTC.

This chain uses TRBV3-1 (or the pseudogene TRBV3-2) with TRBJ1-3; D not certain. Germline V gene lookup returns CDR1 LGHDT and CDR2 YNNKEL (reference sequence). V dropped 4 bases and J dropped 0 bases, with 10 bases sitting between them. The CDR3 is made up of 15 amino acids. CDR3 loop: CASSRGLSSGNTIYF. The CDR3, as DNA: TGTGCCAGCAGCCGCGGACTAAGCTCTGGAAACACCATATATTTT.

This rearrangement joins TRBV2 to TRBJ1-2, with 7 bases matching TRBD1. This CDR3 is built from 12 residues. V lost 5 bases, J lost 14 bases, and 11 bases stayed unmatched. Germline CDR1 is SNHLY and CDR2 is FYNNEI. CDR3 DNA sequence: TGTGCCAGCAGTACCGGGACAGCTGGTGGAACCTTC. Amino acid sequence: CASSTGTAGGTF.

This clone was seen just once. This sequence joins TRBV12-3 or TRBV12-4 and TRBJ1-4, with a tentative D call TRBD1 (6 bases). Trimming stripped 3 bases from V and 8 bases from J, with 10 bases between. There are 13 residues in the CDR3. For the CDR3, the DNA is TGTGCCAGCAGTTTCAGGGGTAGGGAAAAACTGTTTTTT. It encodes CASSFRGREKLFF.

This chain uses TRBV7-2 with TRBJ2-2; 7 positions match TRBD2. The CDR3 totals 16 residues. Trimming cost V 6 bases and J 1 base; bases outside gene matches: 8. Germline CDR1 and CDR2: SGHTA and FQGNSA. The CDR3 region is CASSPAGGGNTGELFF. The CDR3 DNA reads as TGTGCCAGCAGTCCCGCGGGCGGGGGGAACACCGGGGAGCTGTTTTTT.

The chain uses TRBV3-1 (or the pseudogene TRBV3-2) and TRBJ1-1; 7 bases line up with TRBD1. The CDR3 sequence is 13 residues long. The V gene end was trimmed by 4 bases and the J gene end by 8 bases; junction bases not matched to a gene: 7. Germline CDR1 LGHDT, CDR2 YNNKEL (reference sequence). In DNA, the CDR3 is TGTGCCAGCAGCCCGACAGGGACCTTGGAAGCTTTCTTT. Protein: CASSPTGTLEAFF.

J is TRBJ2-3 and V is TRBV7-2; TRBD2 matches at 9 bases. The germline gives CDR1 SGHTA, CDR2 FQGNSA. The junction had 1 base not matched to a gene; V was cut back by 3 bases and J by 3 bases. The CDR3 has 14 amino acids. Written as DNA, the CDR3 is TGTGCCAGCAGCTTGGGACTAGCTACAGATACGCAGTATTTT. Translation: CASSLGLATDTQYF.

The chain carries TRBV6-5 and TRBJ1-6; perhaps TRBD1 as D (5 bases). The V gene lost 5 bases and the J gene lost 10 bases, with 18 bases spanning the gap. The length of the CDR3 is 15 residues. CDR1 MNHEY and CDR2 SVGAGI come from the germline V gene. CDR3 sequence: CASSRARRGGSPLHF. CDR3 nucleotide sequence: TGTGCCAGCAGTCGGGCCCGGAGGGGAGGATCACCCCTCCACTTT.

In the case of this clone: At one boundary the junction diverges from the germline segment, which might be a read error. This chain links TRBV7-3 with TRBJ2-3; D not certain. The CDR3 has 14 amino acids. CDR1 is SGHTA, CDR2 FQGTGA, per germline. This CDR3 is CASSAGLGTDTQYF. DNA of the CDR3: TGTGCCAGCAGCGCCGGATTGGGCACCGATACGCAGTATTTT.

This chain connects TRBV4-3 to TRBJ1-3, with TRBD1 identical over 7 bases. The CDR3 is made up of 16 amino acids. The germline V gene encodes CDR1 LGHNA and CDR2 YSLEER. Trimming took 4 bases from V and 0 from J; bases not matched to a gene: 6. Written as DNA, the CDR3 is TGCGCCAGCAGCCTTGACAGGGTGGGCTCTGGAAACACCATATATTTT. The encoded protein is CASSLDRVGSGNTIYF.

The CDR3 spells CASSGRGGATDTQYF. For the CDR3, the DNA is TGTGCCAGCAGTGGACGGGGGGGCGCCACAGATACGCAGTATTTT. The chain combines TRBV28 with TRBJ2-3; 8 bases align to TRBD2. CDR3 length: 15 amino acids. Trimming took 5 bases from V and 2 from J; bases not matched to a gene: 6. Germline V CDR1 and CDR2: MDHEN, SYDVKM.

This chain uses TRBV30 with TRBJ2-1; weak D call: TRBD2 (6 bases). The CDR3 spans 16 residues. The V and J ends lost 3 bases and 4 bases respectively, with 19 bases between them. Germline CDR1 reads GTSNPN; CDR2 reads SVGIG (reference sequence). CDR3 coding DNA: TGTGCCTGGAGAGGGCTAGCGAATGGGTTTTACAATGAGCAGTTCTTC. Translation: CAWRGLANGFYNEQFF.

V gene TRBV2 combines with J gene TRBJ2-3, with unresolved D. The CDR3 totals 12 residues. V was cut by 5 bases and J by 4 bases, with 7 bases left in between. Germline lookup yields CDR1 SNHLY and CDR2 FYNNEI. CDR3 in amino acids: CASSPTADTQYF. The CDR3 DNA reads TGTGCCAGCAGTCCGACTGCAGATACGCAGTATTTT.

This chain joins TRBV7-8 and TRBJ2-7, with D hard to call. CDR3 length equals 14 residues. V was pared by 5 bases and J by 5 bases, with 16 bases between. Germline CDR1 SGHVS, CDR2 FQNEAQ. The CDR3 spells CASSLGFRLDEQYV. The CDR3 DNA reads as TGTGCCAGCAGCCTAGGGTTCAGGTTAGACGAGCAGTACGTC.

This clone was found once. This sequence joins TRBV6-5 and TRBJ1-4, with D perhaps matching TRBD1 (5 bases). Trimming left V 8 bases short and J 7 bases short, with 14 bases between. Per germline, CDR1 MNHEY and CDR2 SVGAGI. CDR3 length: 13 amino acids. As DNA, the CDR3 is TGTGCCAGCGCAGGGTCCCTTAGTGAAAAACTGTTTTTT. It codes for CASAGSLSEKLFF.

V usage is TRBV5-1 and J usage is TRBJ1-2, with no clear D. Germline CDR1 is SGHRS and CDR2 is YFSETQ. CDR3 size: 14 residues. The V end was cut by 2 bases, the J end by 4 bases, with 12 bases between. The CDR3 here is CASSLGLTPYGYTF. The CDR3 DNA follows: TGCGCCAGCAGCTTAGGACTGACCCCCTATGGCTACACCTTC.

The V gene is TRBV5-4, the J gene TRBJ1-5; D is unclear. Trimming shortened V by 0 bases and J by 11 bases, and 12 bases separated the two germline ends. The germline gives CDR1 SGHNT, CDR2 YYREEE (reference sequence). CDR3 length: 13 amino acids. As DNA, the CDR3 is TGTGCCAGCAGCTTGGCCGGGTCGGCGGCCCAGCATTTT. It codes for CASSLAGSAAQHF.

The gene calls are TRBV14 and TRBJ2-7; 12 positions agree with TRBD1. The CDR3 covers 16 residues. Germline trimming cut 3 bases from V and 5 bases from J; bases unmatched to any gene: 8. Germline-derived CDR1 and CDR2 are SGHDN and FVKESK. CDR3 residues: CASSHAWGQGANEQYV. CDR3 nucleotides: TGTGCCAGCAGCCATGCCTGGGGACAGGGGGCCAACGAGCAGTACGTC.